This is a list of T cell receptor beta chains from one sample in a study of T cells after yellow fever vaccination. TCRdb re-called the 5' RACE reads with MiXCR, one entry per CDR3 protein. The sample lists hundreds of thousands of distinct CDR3 sequences; about an eighth were seen once. Material: CD4+ T cells sorted from PBMCs, obtained 15 days after the yellow fever booster vaccination. The receptors were sampled from a man aged 18-30 years who received the YFV17D yellow fever vaccine. Each CDR3 is given with its conserved first and last residue. Each record gives: clone size, J gene, V gene, D gene, CDR3 DNA, CDR3 protein. The D gene is left open where the match is weak. Where a row states a size, it is once, few, many or the class of an expanded clone; other rows omit it.

>.|TRBJ1-5|TRBV19|.
TGTGCCAGTACATCTTTATCGGGTAATCGGCAGCCCCAGCATTTT
CASTSLSGNRQPQHF
>few|TRBJ2-3|TRBV11-2|.
TGTGCCAGCAGCCCTGGACCCATTAGTACAGATACGCAGTATTTT
CASSPGPISTDTQYF
>few|TRBJ2-1|TRBV20-1|.
TGCAGTGCTAGAGATCGTAGGAAGGGTTACAATGAGCAGTTCTTC
CSARDRRKGYNEQFF
>few|TRBJ2-7|TRBV20-1|TRBD2
TGCAGTGCCCCCGGTGGCGGGGGTATCTACGAGCAGTACTTC
CSAPGGGGIYEQYF
>few|TRBJ2-5|TRBV7-2|TRBD2
TGTGCCAGCAGCTTAGCCGGGACTACCCAAGAGACCCAGTACTTC
CASSLAGTTQETQYF
>few|TRBJ2-3|TRBV5-1|.
TGCGCCAGCAGCTTGGTGTTTGTAGATACGCAGTATTTT
CASSLVFVDTQYF
>.|TRBJ1-2|TRBV7-2|TRBD1
TGTGCCAGCAGGGGGACAGGGGGGATCCATGGCTACACCTTC
CASRGTGGIHGYTF
>few|TRBJ2-7|TRBV20-1|TRBD1
TGCAGTGCTTCTAAGACAGGGTCGCCGCACGAGCAGTACTTC
CSASKTGSPHEQYF
>.|TRBJ1-1|TRBV29-1|.
TGCAGCGTTGACAGGGTCTGGGGAGCTTTCTTT
CSVDRVWGAFF
>.|TRBJ1-1|TRBV24-1|.
TGTGCCACCAGTGATTTGGCCTGGACCACTGAAGCTTTCTTT
CATSDLAWTTEAFF
>.|TRBJ1-2|TRBV3-1|.
TGTGCCAGCAGCCAACTTGAAACAGGAGGCTACACCTTC
CASSQLETGGYTF
>.|TRBJ2-3|TRBV6-1|.
TGTGCCAGCAGACGAGACAGCCTCAGAGATACGCAGTATTTT
CASRRDSLRDTQYF
>few|TRBJ2-1|TRBV4-2|TRBD2
TGTGCCAGCAGCCAAGGGGGGGGGTCGGCTGAGCAGTTCTTC
CASSQGGGSAEQFF
>.|TRBJ1-6|TRBV4-1|.
TGCGCCAGCAGCCAAGTCTCAGCGGATTATGGCTCACCCCTCCACTTT
CASSQVSADYGSPLHF
>few|TRBJ1-2|TRBV5-1|TRBD1
TGCGCCAGCAGACCCGGGACAGGGGGTGATGGCTACACCTTC
CASRPGTGGDGYTF
>.|TRBJ2-2|TRBV20-1|.
TGCAGTGCGGGACGGGTTGACACCGGGGAGCTGTTTTTT
CSAGRVDTGELFF
>few|TRBJ1-2|TRBV4-2|.
TGTGCCAGCAGCCAAGATCAACGTCAGGGAGTGCGGGGCTACACCTTC
CASSQDQRQGVRGYTF
>once|TRBJ2-7|TRBV18|.
TGTGCCAGCCAGGAGGGGGGTGAAGAGCAGTACTTC
CASQEGGEEQYF
>few|TRBJ2-1|TRBV6-2/TRBV6-3|.
TGTGCCAGCCGGGGATGGGTGAACAATGAGCAGTTCTTC
CASRGWVNNEQFF
>few|TRBJ2-7|TRBV18|TRBD1
TGTGCCAGCTCACCACCCGGGACAGGGACCTACGAGCAGTACTTC
CASSPPGTGTYEQYF
>many|TRBJ2-6|TRBV7-2|.
TGTGCCAGCAGCACAGGCTCTGGGGCCAACGTCCTGACTTTC
CASSTGSGANVLTF
>.|TRBJ2-5|TRBV18|TRBD2
TGTGCCAGCTCAACAACGGGACTAGCAAAAGAGACCCAGTACTTC
CASSTTGLAKETQYF
>many|TRBJ2-7|TRBV12-3/TRBV12-4|TRBD2
TGTGCCAGCACCAGTCCCCGGGACTACAAGTACGAGCAGTACTTC
CASTSPRDYKYEQYF
>.|TRBJ1-1|TRBV6-5|TRBD1
TGTGCCAGCAGCCTGCTACCGGGACAGATGAACACTGAAGCTTTCTTT
CASSLLPGQMNTEAFF
>.|TRBJ2-7|TRBV5-1|.
TGCGCCAGCAGTAACGGGCAGGGGAGCGTGGCTTCCTACTACGAGCAGTACTTC
CASSNGQGSVASYYEQYF
>many|TRBJ2-3|TRBV7-2|.
TGTGCCAGCAGCTTAGACGGGTCAGATACGCAGTATTTT
CASSLDGSDTQYF
>.|TRBJ1-2|TRBV12-3/TRBV12-4|.
TGTGCCAGCAGCCCGGCGGCCCTCTATGGCTACACCTTC
CASSPAALYGYTF
>many|TRBJ2-5|TRBV4-2|.
TGTGCCAGCAGCCAAGATCGGCTTAGCGGAGAGACCCAGTACTTC
CASSQDRLSGETQYF
>.|TRBJ2-7|TRBV2|.
TGTGCAACGGGCCCCACGGGGTTGACCTACGAGCAGTACTTC
CATGPTGLTYEQYF
>few|TRBJ2-3|TRBV27|.
TGTGCCAGCCATACGGGACACCGCACAGATACGCAGTATTTT
CASHTGHRTDTQYF
>many|TRBJ1-6|TRBV30|TRBD1
TGTGCCTGGCACCGGGACAGGGCAACGACCCTCCACTTT
CAWHRDRATTLHF
>.|TRBJ1-6|TRBV4-1|.
TGCGCCAGCAGCCAAGGCAAAGGATCACCCCTCCACTTT
CASSQGKGSPLHF
>many|TRBJ1-4|TRBV6-5|TRBD1
TGTGCCAGCAGTAGAGGACAGGGCTTGAATGAAAAACTGTTTTTT
CASSRGQGLNEKLFF
>.|TRBJ2-5|TRBV9|.
TGTGCCAGCAGCGTAGGTGTAGGCCGAGAGACCCAGTACTTC
CASSVGVGRETQYF
>.|TRBJ1-1|TRBV7-2|.
TGTGCCAGCAGCCGACCTGCGCCCTTGAACACTGAAGCTTTCTTT
CASSRPAPLNTEAFF